This is a list of T cell receptor beta chains from one sample in a study of cytomegalovirus exposure and HLA in healthy donors. Clones were read by immunoSEQ multiplex PCR, and TCRdb kept only the in-frame ones, dropping some. The sample gives about 140,000 clones, about four fifths of which show up once; around 1.2% is in the top ten. Sequenced input: PBMCs. All receptors come from a male donor in good health and CMV-seropositive. The CDR3 runs from the conserved cysteine through the conserved F or W. A D gene is named only where the DNA matches it firmly. Where a row states a size, it is once, few, many or the class of an expanded clone; other rows omit it.

V,J,D,size,CDR3,DNA
TRBV7-2,TRBJ2-7,TRBD1,.,CASSPGTGGYYEQYF,TGTGCCAGCAGCCCTGGGACAGGGGGATACTACGAGCAGTACTTC
TRBV9,TRBJ1-6,.,.,CASSPSSRRGSSYNSPLHF,TGTGCCAGCAGCCCGTCATCTAGAAGGGGGAGCTCCTATAATTCACCCCTCCACTTT
TRBV5-1,TRBJ2-1,TRBD2,few,CASTGTSGRGTYNEQFF,TGCGCCAGCACCGGGACTAGCGGGAGAGGCACCTACAATGAGCAGTTCTTC
TRBV6-1,TRBJ1-2,.,.,CASSESSSYGYTF,TGTGCCAGCAGTGAATCGTCCAGCTATGGCTACACCTTC
TRBV11-3,TRBJ1-1,TRBD1,once,CASSLQGDIEAFF,TGTGCCAGCAGCTTACAGGGGGACATTGAAGCTTTCTTT
TRBV6-5,TRBJ2-5,TRBD1,.,CASSYSGTGSETQYF,TGTGCCAGCAGTTACTCCGGGACAGGGTCAGAGACCCAGTACTTC
TRBV19,TRBJ2-7,TRBD1,.,CASSPEDRALYEQYF,TGTGCCAGTAGTCCAGAGGACAGGGCCCTCTACGAGCAGTACTTC
TRBV7-9,TRBJ2-5,TRBD2,once,CSSSSASGGPQETQYF,TGTTCCAGCAGCTCCGCTAGCGGGGGTCCTCAAGAGACCCAGTACTTC
TRBV19,TRBJ2-6,TRBD2,few,CASSWQGGSGANVLTF,TGTGCCAGTAGTTGGCAGGGAGGGTCTGGGGCCAACGTCCTGACTTTC
TRBV10-1,TRBJ2-1,TRBD2,.,CASSTSGGLYNEQFF,TGCGCCAGCAGTACTAGCGGGGGGCTCTACAATGAGCAGTTCTTC
TRBV7-3,TRBJ2-1,TRBD1,.,CASSLMQGAYNEQFF,TGTGCCAGCAGCTTAATGCAGGGGGCATACAATGAGCAGTTCTTC
TRBV27,TRBJ2-5,TRBD2,.,CASSTGLAEETQYF,TGTGCCAGCAGTACGGGACTAGCGGAAGAGACCCAGTACTTC
TRBV6-4,TRBJ2-6,TRBD1,.,CASSEAGGAGANVLTF,TGTGCCAGCAGTGAGGCAGGGGGCGCTGGGGCCAACGTCCTGACTTTC
TRBV29-1,TRBJ2-7,TRBD2,.,CSVRGRTSYEQYF,TGCAGCGTCCGCGGGAGGACCTCCTACGAGCAGTACTTC
TRBV18,TRBJ2-1,.,.,CASSPLGAGYNEQFF,TGTGCCAGCTCACCACTTGGCGCAGGATACAATGAGCAGTTCTTC
TRBV13,TRBJ2-5,TRBD2,.,CASSSYLLAADQETQYF,TGTGCCAGCAGCTCCTACTTACTAGCGGCCGACCAAGAGACCCAGTACTTC
TRBV27,TRBJ2-3,.,.,CASSPRTLADTQYF,TGTGCCAGCAGTCCCCGGACTCTCGCAGATACGCAGTATTTT
TRBV4-3,TRBJ1-1,TRBD1,many,CASSQHDHPGQIMNTEAFF,TGCGCCAGCAGCCAACACGATCATCCGGGACAGATAATGAACACTGAAGCTTTCTTT
TRBV10-3,TRBJ2-2,TRBD1,.,CAISESPGQKNTGELFF,TGTGCCATCAGTGAGTCTCCGGGACAGAAGAACACCGGGGAGCTGTTTTTT
TRBV5-1,TRBJ2-1,TRBD2,.,CASRLSVASGGNEQFF,TGCGCCAGCAGACTTAGCGTTGCTAGCGGGGGGAATGAGCAGTTCTTC
TRBV19,TRBJ1-6,.,.,CASSIRSTTRGYNSPLHF,TGTGCCAGTAGTATTCGAAGTACAACCAGAGGCTATAATTCACCCCTCCACTTT
TRBV4-1,TRBJ2-1,.,.,CASSQPRVNNEQFF,TGCGCCAGCAGCCAGCCTAGAGTGAACAATGAGCAGTTCTTC
TRBV10-1,TRBJ2-7,TRBD2,.,CASSACLKNGTSGHSSYEQYF,TGCGCCAGCAGTGCATGTCTGAAAAACGGGACTAGCGGCCATAGCTCCTACGAGCAGTACTTC
TRBV19,TRBJ2-7,.,few,CASSMDGIYEQYF,TGTGCCAGTAGTATGGACGGGATCTACGAGCAGTACTTC
TRBV4-1,TRBJ1-4,.,.,CASSPLRVPQEKLFF,TGCGCCAGCAGCCCCTTAAGAGTTCCCCAAGAAAAACTGTTTTTT
TRBV29-1,TRBJ2-7,.,.,CSVLTGEVHEQYF,TGCAGCGTTCTCACAGGGGAGGTCCACGAGCAGTACTTC
TRBV6-5,TRBJ2-7,TRBD2,.,CASSLGLGPYEQYF,TGTGCCAGCAGCCTCGGACTAGGCCCCTACGAGCAGTACTTC
TRBV19,TRBJ2-5,TRBD2,.,CASSIANRPGGETQYF,TGTGCCAGTAGTATAGCCAACAGGCCGGGGGGGGAGACCCAGTACTTC
TRBV19,TRBJ2-3,TRBD2,.,CASTLLAGGSDTQYF,TGTGCCAGTACTCTACTAGCGGGAGGATCGGATACGCAGTATTTT
TRBV10-3,TRBJ1-5,TRBD1,.,CAISAGGYQPQHF,TGTGCCATCAGTGCAGGGGGCTATCAGCCCCAGCATTTT
TRBV29-1,TRBJ2-2,.,.,CSVGRGVNTGELFF,TGCAGCGTTGGGAGGGGTGTAAACACCGGGGAGCTGTTTTTT
TRBV5-4,TRBJ1-2,TRBD1,.,CASSFQDRGLGYTF,TGTGCCAGCAGCTTTCAGGACAGGGGGTTAGGCTACACCTTC
TRBV9,TRBJ2-5,.,.,CASSASGSIRETQYF,TGTGCCAGCAGCGCAAGCGGGTCGATACGAGAGACCCAGTACTTC
TRBV6-6,TRBJ1-1,.,few,CASSYWRGGNTEAFF,TGTGCCAGCAGTTACTGGAGGGGCGGTAACACTGAAGCTTTCTTT
TRBV18,TRBJ1-1,TRBD1,.,CASSPQLRGTGGMNTEAFF,TGTGCCAGCTCACCACAATTACGAGGGACAGGGGGCATGAACACTGAAGCTTTCTTT
TRBV5-1,TRBJ2-4,.,.,CASSLDRVADIQYF,TGCGCCAGCAGCTTGGACAGGGTGGCGGACATTCAGTACTTC
TRBV28,TRBJ1-1,.,once,CASSPAGVRVGDTEAFF,TGTGCCAGCAGTCCCGCGGGGGTGAGGGTAGGGGACACTGAAGCTTTCTTT
TRBV9,TRBJ2-1,TRBD1,.,CASSVRQGSSSYNEQFF,TGTGCCAGCAGCGTAAGACAGGGGTCGAGCTCCTACAATGAGCAGTTCTTC
TRBV5-8,TRBJ1-5,.,.,CASSLALGYNQPQHF,TGTGCCAGCAGCTTGGCTCTCGGTTACAATCAGCCCCAGCATTTT
TRBV6-4,TRBJ1-3,TRBD1,.,CASTTGEVHTIYF,TGTGCCAGCACGACAGGGGAAGTGCACACCATATATTTT
TRBV4-1,TRBJ2-3,TRBD1,few,CASSQDDRGTDTQYF,TGCGCCAGCAGCCAGGATGACAGGGGGACAGATACGCAGTATTTT
TRBV6-5,TRBJ1-4,.,.,CASSYGGEGEKLFF,TGTGCCAGCAGCTACGGGGGGGAGGGTGAAAAACTGTTTTTT
TRBV2,TRBJ2-3,.,.,CASSEGGASTDTQYF,TGTGCCAGCAGTGAGGGGGGGGCTAGCACAGATACGCAGTATTTT
TRBV7-9,TRBJ1-5,.,once,CASSLSRGGQPQHF,TGTGCCAGCAGCTTATCGCGGGGAGGACAGCCCCAGCATTTT
TRBV15,TRBJ1-5,TRBD1,.,CATSRDSNTGVGNQPQHF,TGTGCCACCAGCAGAGATTCTAATACAGGGGTCGGCAATCAGCCCCAGCATTTT
TRBV9,TRBJ2-1,TRBD2,.,CASSPGLAGYNEQFF,TGTGCCAGCAGCCCGGGACTAGCGGGTTACAATGAGCAGTTCTTC
TRBV27,TRBJ2-7,.,.,CASSRALRESYEQYF,TGTGCCAGCAGTCGCGCCCTTCGGGAGTCCTACGAGCAGTACTTC
TRBV28,TRBJ1-5,.,.,CASSSPQGDQPQHF,TGTGCCAGCAGTTCCCCACAGGGAGACCAGCCCCAGCATTTT
TRBV4-3,TRBJ2-3,TRBD1,once,CASSHSGTGGADTQYF,TGCGCCAGCAGCCACAGCGGGACAGGGGGTGCAGATACGCAGTATTTT
TRBV28,TRBJ2-5,TRBD1,once,CASSLYQGALQETQYF,TGTGCCAGCAGTTTATATCAGGGGGCCCTTCAAGAGACCCAGTACTTC
TRBV27,TRBJ1-2,.,.,CASSLIGGASTGGYTF,TGTGCCAGCAGTTTAATAGGGGGGGCTTCGACGGGGGGCTACACCTTC
TRBV11-3,TRBJ1-5,.,.,CASSLGVYQPQHF,TGTGCCAGCAGCTTAGGAGTTTATCAGCCCCAGCATTTT
TRBV2,TRBJ1-5,TRBD1,few,CASSEGDRVTQPQHF,TGTGCCAGCAGTGAAGGGGACAGGGTTACTCAGCCCCAGCATTTT
TRBV7-2,TRBJ1-6,.,.,CASSFRGVGDSYNSPLHF,TGTGCCAGCAGCTTCAGGGGCGTAGGGGACTCCTATAATTCACCCCTCCACTTT
TRBV27,TRBJ2-7,.,.,CASSFGSGNYEQYF,TGTGCCAGCAGTTTCGGTAGCGGTAACTACGAGCAGTACTTC
TRBV12-5,TRBJ2-7,.,few,CASGFPSGTGSYEQYF,TGTGCTAGTGGTTTCCCTTCCGGGACTGGTTCCTACGAGCAGTACTTC
TRBV18,TRBJ1-1,.,.,CASSPVGPTEAFF,TGTGCCAGCTCACCCGTGGGGCCCACTGAAGCTTTCTTT
TRBV7-6,TRBJ2-7,.,few,CASSLGGGAVGLGEQYF,TGTGCCAGCAGCTTAGGCGGTGGGGCGGTGGGCCTCGGCGAGCAGTACTTC